These 9 T cell receptor beta chains were sequenced from one sample in a study of TIL therapy for anti-PD-1-resistant metastatic lung cancer. The libraries were made with immunoSEQ v3. The table came from immunoSEQ multiplex PCR; TCRdb's copy has only in-frame clones and leaves some out. In the table there are tens of thousands of clones, 79% of which are singletons. Sample time point: pre-treatment sample, taken before nivolumab and TIL therapy. The sample consisted of blood, taken at baseline. Every receptor here comes from a woman between 30 and 85 years old with non-small cell lung cancer.

This clone occurred once. The chain combines TRBV27 with TRBJ2-1; D not resolved. The CDR3 has 14 residues. V lost 4 bases and J lost 7, with 14 bases in between. Germline CDR1 MNHEY, CDR2 SMNVEV (reference sequence). This CDR3 reads CASSSTGPRNEQFF. In DNA, the CDR3 is TGTGCCAGCAGTTCTACCGGGCCAAGGAATGAGCAGTTCTTC.

The chain couples TRBV7-9 to TRBJ2-2; D gene ambiguous. The CDR3 totals 10 residues. Germline V lookup: CDR1 SEHNR, CDR2 FQNEAQ (reference sequence). Trimming removed 11 bases from V and 3 bases from J, with 4 bases in between. The DNA of the CDR3 is TGTGCCGGATACACCGGGGAGCTGTTTTTT. Its protein is CAGYTGELFF.

V usage is TRBV19 and J usage is TRBJ1-2; no firm D call. CDR1 is LNHDA and CDR2 is SQIVND in the germline V gene (reference sequence). The CDR3 extends over 13 amino acids. The V and J ends lost 5 bases and 0 bases respectively, with 7 bases between them. CDR3 sequence: CASSLPPNYGYTF. The CDR3 bases are TGTGCCAGTAGTTTACCTCCTAACTATGGCTACACCTTC.

J is TRBJ1-2 and V is TRBV7-6, with 7 bases aligning to TRBD1. Looked up from germline, CDR1 is SGHVS and CDR2 is FNYEAQ. J was trimmed by 8 bases and V by 1 base; bases with no gene match: 4. The CDR3 is 13 residues long. The chain's CDR3 is CASSLGRGRGYTF. In DNA form, the CDR3 reads TGTGCCAGCAGCTTAGGGAGGGGGCGAGGCTACACCTTC.

V usage is TRBV6-5 and J usage is TRBJ1-1; possible D gene TRBD1, 5 bases. V gave up 0 bases and J gave up 4 bases, with 9 bases separating them. The CDR3 is 14 amino acids. Germline loops: CDR1 MNHEY, CDR2 SVGAGI. This CDR3 reads CASSYSGASTEAFF. The CDR3 nucleotides are TGTGCCAGCAGTTACTCTGGGGCAAGCACTGAAGCTTTCTTT.

The genes are TRBV6-1 and TRBJ1-5, with D perhaps TRBD1 (5 bases). Deletions cut 2 bases from V and 4 bases from J, with 9 bases between. CDR1 is MNHNS and CDR2 is SASEGT in the germline V gene. CDR3 length equals 14 residues. Here the CDR3 DNA reads TGTGCCAGCAGTGAACTGAGGGGAAATCAGCCCCAGCATTTT. Translating gives CASSELRGNQPQHF.

This clone has just one count. V and J are TRBV5-1 and TRBJ1-6; the match to TRBD1 covers 7 bases. Trimming cost V 4 bases and J 6 bases; bases outside gene matches: 7. This CDR3 contains 15 residues. Germline CDR1 and CDR2: SGHRS and YFSETQ. The CDR3 nucleotides are TGCGCCAGCAGCGGCGCTGGACAGGTTAATTCACCCCTCCACTTT. Encoded protein: CASSGAGQVNSPLHF.

The V and J genes are TRBV15 and TRBJ2-7, with 8 bases that match TRBD1. Germline V gives CDR1 LNHNV, CDR2 YYDKDF (reference sequence). The V segment lost 0 bases and the J segment 4 bases; nucleotides outside the gene matches: 5. The CDR3 sequence is 15 residues long. The CDR3 coding sequence is TGTGCCACCAGCAGAGATCCAGGGGGCAGTTACGAGCAGTACTTC. This gives the protein CATSRDPGGSYEQYF.

The V gene is TRBV10-3, the J gene TRBJ1-3; a possible D gene is TRBD1 (6 bases). The length of the CDR3 is 15 residues. Germline-derived CDR1 and CDR2 are ENHRY and SYGVKD. Trimming cost V 5 bases and J 9 bases, with 20 bases left between them. The CDR3: CAISKGVYVRCTIYF. The DNA of the CDR3 is TGTGCCATCAGTAAGGGGGTTTATGTAAGGTGCACCATATATTTT.